This T cell receptor beta chain was observed in a study of blood T cells in healthy people across ages (dated by TCRdb to about 2015). For context, the study as a whole: Template switching captured roughly one uniquely barcoded TCR beta cDNA molecule per two T cells in model experiments. To track age-related changes in TCR beta repertoire diversity, the study relied on deep sequencing normalized with unique cDNA molecular identifiers. Using the same blood draw, the study looked at two additional independent replicas of 1 million unique cDNA reads for two donors, one aged 18 to 30 and the other aged 80 or older. Donors were grouped into four age groups: young (average about 15 years), middle-aged (39), aged (roughly 62) and long-lived (around 82). Study-wide findings and limitations: Conclusive comparison of naive and antigen-experienced compartments was prevented by the profiling of bulk unsorted PBMCs. Compared with the aged group, the long-lived group had more naive CD4+ T cells, fewer expanded clones and increased TCR diversity, suggesting age selection. Observed TCR beta diversity correlated strongly with the percentage of naive T cells measured by flow cytometry. Estimates of total diversity based on one million sequenced T cells were regarded as lower bounds and as underestimates. Observed TCR beta diversity per million T cells fell roughly linearly with age, and a significant reduction was already apparent by age roughly 40. Because the CMV infection status of the donors was unknown, age-related changes in expanded clonotypes may potentially have been confounded.

This clonotype was picked up many times. The specificity of this receptor is unknown. No much larger clone is present one base from it, and per-base qualities are unavailable. The method was 5' RACE. Instrument on record: Illumina HiSeq 2500. A second PCR of roughly 6 to 12 cycles was run with a J-beta primer mix and a sample-barcoded 5' primer. A unique molecular identifier was introduced onto each TCR beta cDNA molecule by a template-switch 5' adaptor carrying 12 random nucleotides. At least 2.5 million CDR3-containing paired-end reads were obtained from each sample. First-strand cDNA was synthesized from all RNA with the Mint cDNA synthesis kit, primed by a TRBC-specific oligonucleotide. Following uracil-DNA glycosylase treatment, all cDNA underwent a first 18-cycle PCR with the universal primers M1SS and BC2_uni_R. The source study handled its data this way. Normalization of each sample was performed by random selection of 1 million high-quality reads, each carrying a distinct molecular identifier. Reads sharing molecular identifiers were discarded rather than binned into consensus sequences. MiTCR, with a Q25 quality threshold and the strictest error-elimination algorithm, was used for CDR3 identification, clonotype clustering and error correction. Lower-bound total TCR beta diversity was estimated with a nonparametric unseen species model using Euler transformation. TCRdb reworked the public reads: Q25 trimming with fastp, MiXCR clone assembly, productive beta chains retained. Rows matching on CDR3 protein sequence are summarized as one entry with the most common DNA and genes. The V and J calls come from TCRdb's annotation, not from the publication. A total of some 890,000 distinct CDR3 sequences appear in this sample, roughly 28% of them only once. Roughly 10% of the sample rests with the top ten.

The donors were 40 or so Caucasian individuals from Russia, aged roughly 6 to 100 years, who were systemically healthy. Around 9.7 milliliters of peripheral blood were collected from each donor into EDTA-treated Vacutainer tubes. Ficoll-Paque density-gradient centrifugation was used to isolate PBMCs, with at least 6 million obtained per sample. Trizol reagent was used to extract total RNA from the PBMCs, yielding at least 5.5 micrograms per sample. The percentages of naive CD45RAhigh/CD27high T cells were determined by flow cytometry on a PBMC aliquot from every donor. CDR3 length: 17 amino acids, cysteine to phenylalanine. Only the CDR3 part of the read is kept: 51 bases, read in frame from the first base. Trimming leaves V shorter by 0 bases and J shorter by 4 bases, with the junction holding 7 bases beyond the gene matches. The germline V gene specifies LGHNA as CDR1 and YNFKEQ as CDR2. The data also belong to a second study, concerning T cells of mothers and their children. That second report states: The donors were nine systemically healthy Caucasian individuals, made up of three mothers and their six children. cDNA synthesis consumed the entire amount of extracted RNA, loaded at about 1.5 ug RNA in each 15 ul reaction. Sample barcodes and 2-4 random nucleotides were added via the M1S primer in the second PCR. Over 8 million TCR beta CDR3 reads were obtained for each mother, and around 3 million reads were obtained for each child. TCR recombination output is similarly shaped by thymic selection in related and unrelated pairs, with a minor effect exerted by inherited differences. Normalized repertoire overlap was always slightly but never significantly higher in related than unrelated mother-child pairs. No persistent microchimeric T cell clones were found, with a detection sensitivity of approximately 94 clones per million clonotypes. The study used deep NGS to compare TCR beta repertoires of mothers and children, seeking features distinguishing related mother-child pairs from unrelated individuals. On average, the children were roughly 10 +/- 4 years old, while the mothers were approximately 41 +/- 4 years old. Libraries were sequenced on Illumina HiSeq 2000 with 100+100 nt paired-end reads after adapter ligation with NEBNext reagents. To prevent cross-contamination, the mother and child libraries were prepared one month apart and sequenced in separate runs. For each donor, somewhere between 500,000 and 2,000,000 distinct TCR beta clonotypes were identified. Naive TCR beta clonotypes were estimated from low-frequency clonotypes matched to each donor's FACS-determined naive share, without sorting.

This sequence uses TRBV4-2 and TRBJ2-7, and 12 junction bases match TRBD2. The sequence was collected from a woman between 40 and 50 years old in good health. The sequenced sample consisted of blood. The sequence in DNA is TGTGCCAGCAGCCAAGAATCAGCTAGCGGGGGGGTATACGAGCAGTACTTC. Its translation reads: CASSQESASGGVYEQYF.